This T cell receptor (beta chain) emerged from a study of OX40 agonist ivuxolimab in advanced cancers. The overall study: Around 40% of patients had received prior checkpoint inhibitor therapy. Findings and caveats of the study: On average, CD8+ T cells had more expanded clones than CD4+. Near-lowest levels of clonal expansion characterized partial responders at 0.1-3.0 mg/kg.

TCRdb's copy holds only in-frame clones and misses some; the assay was immunoSEQ multiplex PCR. The data contain 70,000 to 95,000 clones, around 87% of them seen just once; the ten biggest clones take up approximately 0.5%. There are 15 residues in the CDR3. Trimming took 3 bases from V and 6 from J, leaving 12 bases between them. Germline CDR1 is MDHEN and CDR2 is SYDVKM. On this clone itself: Its target is unknown.

Specimen: CD4+ or CD8+ T cells sorted from blood, collected in a trial of the OX40 agonist ivuxolimab. The source is an adult with an advanced solid tumor such as melanoma, head and neck, liver or kidney cancer. The rearrangement joins TRBV28 to TRBJ1-6; D gene uncertain. CDR3 protein: CASSFLKGTNSPLHF. The DNA for the CDR3 is TGTGCCAGCAGTTTTTTGAAGGGTACTAATTCACCCCTCCACTTT.